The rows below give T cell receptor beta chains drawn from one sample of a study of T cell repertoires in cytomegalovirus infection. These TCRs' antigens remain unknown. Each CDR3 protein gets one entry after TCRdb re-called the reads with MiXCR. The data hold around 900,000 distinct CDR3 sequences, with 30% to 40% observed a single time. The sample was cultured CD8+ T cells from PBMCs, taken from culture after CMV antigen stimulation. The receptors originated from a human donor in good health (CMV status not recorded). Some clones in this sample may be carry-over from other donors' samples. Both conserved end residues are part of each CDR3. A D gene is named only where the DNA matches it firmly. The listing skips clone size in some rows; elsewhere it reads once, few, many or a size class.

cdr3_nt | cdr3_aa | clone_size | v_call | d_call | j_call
TGTGCCAGCAGACGGACAGGGTCCGACAATGAGCAGTTCTTC | CASRRTGSDNEQFF | few | TRBV12-3/TRBV12-4 | TRBD1 | TRBJ2-1
TGTGCCAGCAGTTTTGGGACAATCCAGGACTATGGCTACACCTTC | CASSFGTIQDYGYTF | few | TRBV12-3/TRBV12-4 | - | TRBJ1-2
TGTGCCACCAGCAGAGCGGGATCTAACACTGAAGCTTTCTTT | CATSRAGSNTEAFF | - | TRBV15 | - | TRBJ1-1
TGTGCCAGCACATCTCCGGGACAGGGGTCGTACAATGAGCAGTTCTTC | CASTSPGQGSYNEQFF | - | TRBV18 | TRBD1 | TRBJ2-1
TGTGCCAGCAGCGGACAGGGGGCGGACACCGGGGAGCTGTTTTTT | CASSGQGADTGELFF | many | TRBV6-5 | TRBD1 | TRBJ2-2
TGTGCCAGCAGCGCACAAGGACATGAGCAGTTCTTC | CASSAQGHEQFF | few | TRBV7-3 | - | TRBJ2-1
TGTGCCAGCAGCTTAGCGTTTGCGGGGGCTCAGCCCCAGCATTTT | CASSLAFAGAQPQHF | many | TRBV7-8 | - | TRBJ1-5
TGTGCCAGCAACCCACAGGGCCCGGGGAACACTGAAGCTTTCTTT | CASNPQGPGNTEAFF | few | TRBV7-2 | - | TRBJ1-1
TGCAGTGCTACAGGAGGGGGCTATAGCAATCAGCCCCAGCATTTT | CSATGGGYSNQPQHF | - | TRBV20-1 | TRBD1 | TRBJ1-5
TGTGCCAGCAGTCCAAGAGACTCCGGGACAGGGTGGCCTAATGAAAAACTGTTTTTT | CASSPRDSGTGWPNEKLFF | - | TRBV6-6 | TRBD1 | TRBJ1-4
TGTGCCATCAGTGCCGACTCACCTTCCTTGCGGGATACGCAGTATTTT | CAISADSPSLRDTQYF | few | TRBV10-3 | - | TRBJ2-3
TGTGCCATCAGTGAGTCTATCCTGATCTCGAACACTGAAGCTTTCTTT | CAISESILISNTEAFF | - | TRBV10-3 | - | TRBJ1-1
TGTGCCACCAGTGATTTGAAACTAGATTTGACAGATACGCAGTATTTT | CATSDLKLDLTDTQYF | many | TRBV24-1 | - | TRBJ2-3
TGTGCCAGCAGGCGAATTGGGGCAGGGAAAGAAAAACTGTTTTTT | CASRRIGAGKEKLFF | few | TRBV12-3/TRBV12-4 | - | TRBJ1-4
TGTGCCAGTAGCCACAGGGAGGAGAACACTGAAGCTTTCTTT | CASSHREENTEAFF | - | TRBV19 | - | TRBJ1-1
TGTGCCAGCAGTTACCGGGGAGTAGATCCGAGAGAAGCTTTCTTT | CASSYRGVDPREAFF | few | TRBV6-5 | - | TRBJ1-1
TGTGCCAGCAGTTACTCGCTATCGCCGGATTTTTCGCAGCCCCAGCATTTT | CASSYSLSPDFSQPQHF | few | TRBV6-6 | - | TRBJ1-5
TGTGCCAGCAGCTTAATTGGTTTCTTCGATGAGCAGTTCTTC | CASSLIGFFDEQFF | few | TRBV7-9 | - | TRBJ2-1
TGTGCCAGCAGTAATGACAGGGACAATGAGCAGTTCTTC | CASSNDRDNEQFF | - | TRBV7-9 | TRBD1 | TRBJ2-1
TGTGCCAGCAGTTACTCGTTCCAACACCGGGACGTCACTCAGCCCCAGCATTTT | CASSYSFQHRDVTQPQHF | - | TRBV6-6 | - | TRBJ1-5
TGCGCCAGCAGCCAAGAAAAGCCTCTAGGACCAGGGGGCGAGGATACGCAGTATTTT | CASSQEKPLGPGGEDTQYF | few | TRBV4-3 | TRBD1 | TRBJ2-3
TGTGCCAGCAGCCGCTCTGACCTTAACTATGGCTACACCTTC | CASSRSDLNYGYTF | few | TRBV7-6 | - | TRBJ1-2
TGTGCTAGTGGTTTGGTTTTGGACAGTCCCTACACTGAAGCTTTCTTT | CASGLVLDSPYTEAFF | - | TRBV12-5 | - | TRBJ1-1
TGTGCCAGCAGTCGTGTATTAGCAAATCAGCCCCAGCATTTT | CASSRVLANQPQHF | few | TRBV6-6 | - | TRBJ1-5
TGTGCCAGCAGCTTACTCGACTGGGAAGAGACCCAGTACTTC | CASSLLDWEETQYF | many | TRBV7-6 | - | TRBJ2-5
TGTGCCAGCACCCCTGGAGGGAGGTGGAGCTCCTACAATGAGCAGTTCTTC | CASTPGGRWSSYNEQFF | - | TRBV7-9 | - | TRBJ2-1
TGTGCCACCAGTGACCCGTCCGGGGATCTCGATGAGCAGTTCTTC | CATSDPSGDLDEQFF | - | TRBV24-1 | - | TRBJ2-1
TGTGCCAGCACTTCCCTGGGAGCTTTCTTT | CASTSLGAFF | few | TRBV2 | - | TRBJ1-1
TGTGCCAGTAGTATAACCAGGAGCTCCTACAATGAGCAGTTCTTC | CASSITRSSYNEQFF | - | TRBV19 | - | TRBJ2-1
TGTGCCAGCAGTGACGACAGGGTCTACAATGAGCAGTTCTTC | CASSDDRVYNEQFF | - | TRBV2 | TRBD1 | TRBJ2-1
TGTGCCAGCAGCTTTTCGGGACAGGGAAACACCGGGGAGCTGTTTTTT | CASSFSGQGNTGELFF | - | TRBV13 | TRBD1 | TRBJ2-2